The rows below give T cell receptor beta chains drawn from one sample of a study of shared clonotypes between healthy human individuals. Some clones are missing from TCRdb's copy, which holds only in-frame ones; the method was immunoSEQ multiplex PCR. Among 1.5 million to 2.5 million clones, just under 95% were seen once, and the ten largest hold 1% to 1.5%. Material: naive CD8+ T cells sorted from blood. The receptors were gathered from a man aged 18 to 30 in good health. The CDR3 runs from the conserved cysteine through the conserved F or W. Each record gives: clone size, D gene, CDR3 length, V gene, J gene, CDR3 DNA, CDR3 protein. The D gene is left open where the match is weak. Clone size is stated in some rows and not others, as once, few, many or a class when expanded.

clone size: NA; D gene: NA; CDR3 length: 11; V gene: TRBV20-1; J gene: TRBJ1-3; CDR3 DNA: TGCAGTGCTACCTACCTCGGGGAGATATATTTT; CDR3 protein: CSATYLGEIYF
clone size: NA; D gene: NA; CDR3 length: 15; V gene: TRBV6-6; J gene: TRBJ2-7; CDR3 DNA: TGTGCCAGCAGCCCTCTTATTGGGACACCCTACGAGCAGTACTTC; CDR3 protein: CASSPLIGTPYEQYF
clone size: NA; D gene: NA; CDR3 length: 15; V gene: TRBV19; J gene: TRBJ1-1; CDR3 DNA: TGTGCCAGTAGGCTGGCCGACAGCGCGAACACTGAAGCTTTCTTT; CDR3 protein: CASRLADSANTEAFF
clone size: NA; D gene: TRBD1; CDR3 length: 16; V gene: TRBV4-3; J gene: TRBJ2-7; CDR3 DNA: TGCGCCAGCAGCCTTAATAGACAGGGGGCGAATTACGAGCAGTACTTC; CDR3 protein: CASSLNRQGANYEQYF
clone size: NA; D gene: NA; CDR3 length: 13; V gene: TRBV29-1; J gene: TRBJ2-7; CDR3 DNA: TGCAGCGTAGGAGGGACAGCGCACTACGAGCAGTACTTC; CDR3 protein: CSVGGTAHYEQYF
clone size: NA; D gene: NA; CDR3 length: 12; V gene: TRBV27; J gene: TRBJ2-1; CDR3 DNA: TGTGCCAGCAAGGGTCAGGGGTATGAGCAGTTCTTC; CDR3 protein: CASKGQGYEQFF
clone size: NA; D gene: TRBD2; CDR3 length: 15; V gene: TRBV15; J gene: TRBJ2-5; CDR3 DNA: TGTGCCACCAGCAGAGAGGTAGCGGGAGAAGAGACCCAGTACTTC; CDR3 protein: CATSREVAGEETQYF
clone size: once; D gene: NA; CDR3 length: 13; V gene: TRBV10-1; J gene: TRBJ1-1; CDR3 DNA: TGCGCCACCGCCCAGGGGATGAACACTGAAGCTTTCTTT; CDR3 protein: CATAQGMNTEAFF
clone size: NA; D gene: NA; CDR3 length: 13; V gene: TRBV7-6; J gene: TRBJ2-7; CDR3 DNA: TGTGCCAGCAGCTTAGAATTGTCCCACGAGCAGTACTTC; CDR3 protein: CASSLELSHEQYF
clone size: NA; D gene: NA; CDR3 length: 15; V gene: TRBV2; J gene: TRBJ2-2; CDR3 DNA: TGTGCCAGCAGTGTAGGTGTAGCGAACACCGGGGAGCTGTTTTTT; CDR3 protein: CASSVGVANTGELFF
clone size: once; D gene: NA; CDR3 length: 13; V gene: TRBV7-8; J gene: TRBJ2-5; CDR3 DNA: TGTGCCAGCAGCCTTTGGGGAGGAGAGACCCAGTACTTC; CDR3 protein: CASSLWGGETQYF
clone size: NA; D gene: NA; CDR3 length: 15; V gene: TRBV27; J gene: TRBJ1-2; CDR3 DNA: TGTGCCAGCAGTTCCCCCCGGCAGGGGCACTATGGCTACACCTTC; CDR3 protein: CASSSPRQGHYGYTF
clone size: NA; D gene: NA; CDR3 length: 14; V gene: TRBV27; J gene: TRBJ2-2; CDR3 DNA: TGTGCCAGCAGTTTTATCATTAACACCGGGGAGCTGTTTTTT; CDR3 protein: CASSFIINTGELFF
clone size: NA; D gene: TRBD1; CDR3 length: 14; V gene: TRBV6-1; J gene: TRBJ2-7; CDR3 DNA: TGTGCCAGCAGTGATTGGGGGACAGGGAACGAGCAGTACTTC; CDR3 protein: CASSDWGTGNEQYF
clone size: NA; D gene: TRBD1; CDR3 length: 14; V gene: TRBV5-4; J gene: TRBJ1-2; CDR3 DNA: TGTGCCAGCAGCCCGGCCGGGACAGTCTATGGCTACACCTTC; CDR3 protein: CASSPAGTVYGYTF
clone size: NA; D gene: TRBD2; CDR3 length: 17; V gene: TRBV10-1; J gene: TRBJ2-2; CDR3 DNA: TGCGCCAGCTCTGGACTAGCGGGACCCACGAACACCGGGGAGCTGTTTTTT; CDR3 protein: CASSGLAGPTNTGELFF
clone size: NA; D gene: NA; CDR3 length: 15; V gene: TRBV10-3; J gene: TRBJ2-7; CDR3 DNA: TGTGCCATCAGCGATCTGACGAGGAGCTCCTACGAGCAGTACTTC; CDR3 protein: CAISDLTRSSYEQYF
clone size: NA; D gene: TRBD2; CDR3 length: 16; V gene: TRBV10-1; J gene: TRBJ2-2; CDR3 DNA: TGCGCCAGCAGTGAGACGGCGGGAGTTAGAGCCGGGGAGCTGTTTTTT; CDR3 protein: CASSETAGVRAGELFF
clone size: NA; D gene: NA; CDR3 length: 16; V gene: TRBV9; J gene: TRBJ1-1; CDR3 DNA: TGTGCCAGCAGCGTTGGGATTTCCCTCGGGGACACTGAAGCTTTCTTT; CDR3 protein: CASSVGISLGDTEAFF
clone size: NA; D gene: NA; CDR3 length: 15; V gene: TRBV5-6; J gene: TRBJ2-5; CDR3 DNA: TGTGCCAGCAGCTTCTGGGACCCGGCCTCGGAGACCCAGTACTTC; CDR3 protein: CASSFWDPASETQYF
clone size: NA; D gene: TRBD1; CDR3 length: 14; V gene: TRBV19; J gene: TRBJ2-7; CDR3 DNA: TGTGCCAGTAGGATACGAGACAGGGAATACGAGCAGTACTTC; CDR3 protein: CASRIRDREYEQYF
clone size: NA; D gene: NA; CDR3 length: 17; V gene: TRBV11-2; J gene: TRBJ2-1; CDR3 DNA: TGTGCCAGCAGCCTCCCTTTTGCAGGGGGGGAAGACAATGAGCAGTTCTTC; CDR3 protein: CASSLPFAGGEDNEQFF
clone size: NA; D gene: NA; CDR3 length: 14; V gene: TRBV5-6; J gene: TRBJ1-1; CDR3 DNA: TGTGCCAGCAGCTTGGATGTCCTGAACACTGAAGCTTTCTTT; CDR3 protein: CASSLDVLNTEAFF
clone size: NA; D gene: TRBD1; CDR3 length: 13; V gene: TRBV27; J gene: TRBJ2-7; CDR3 DNA: TGTGCCAGCAGGGAGACAGGGGGGAACGAGCAGTACTTC; CDR3 protein: CASRETGGNEQYF
clone size: once; D gene: NA; CDR3 length: 12; V gene: TRBV19; J gene: TRBJ1-6; CDR3 DNA: TGTGCCACAGGACAGAACAATTCACCCCTCCACTTT; CDR3 protein: CATGQNNSPLHF
clone size: NA; D gene: TRBD1; CDR3 length: 14; V gene: TRBV30; J gene: TRBJ1-3; CDR3 DNA: TGTGCCTGGAGTACGGGACAGAGTGGAAACACCATATATTTT; CDR3 protein: CAWSTGQSGNTIYF
clone size: NA; D gene: TRBD1; CDR3 length: 15; V gene: TRBV7-2; J gene: TRBJ2-7; CDR3 DNA: TGTGCCAGCAGCTTTTTTACAGGGGGCGCCTACGAGCAGTACTTC; CDR3 protein: CASSFFTGGAYEQYF
clone size: NA; D gene: NA; CDR3 length: 12; V gene: TRBV13; J gene: TRBJ2-7; CDR3 DNA: TGTGCCAGCAGCTACCCCGGGGCCGAGCAGTACTTC; CDR3 protein: CASSYPGAEQYF